This T cell receptor beta chain came from a study of untreated major depressive disorder. General observations from the study: TRBV05-01 (Vbeta 5.1) usage was higher in CD4+ T cells of depressed patients than controls.

In regard to this clone: Antigen: not known.

The CDR3 sequence is 15 residues long. With 5 bases removed from V and 0 bases from J, the gap between germline ends came to 8 bases. Germline assignment: CDR1 SEHNR and CDR2 FQNEAQ (reference sequence). Sequenced by immunoSEQ multiplex PCR; TCRdb stores in-frame clones only, minus some. There are more than 15,000 clones in the sample; more than 85% occur only once, and 0.45% to 0.7% lies in the top ten. This chain uses TRBV7-9 with TRBJ2-6; D call uncertain. The material sequenced was CD4+ T cells from PBMCs. This receptor was taken from a woman between 35 and 50 years old with major depressive disorder. Written as DNA, the CDR3 is TGTGCCAGCAGCGTAGGGAACTCTGGGGCCAACGTCCTGACTTTC. Protein: CASSVGNSGANVLTF.